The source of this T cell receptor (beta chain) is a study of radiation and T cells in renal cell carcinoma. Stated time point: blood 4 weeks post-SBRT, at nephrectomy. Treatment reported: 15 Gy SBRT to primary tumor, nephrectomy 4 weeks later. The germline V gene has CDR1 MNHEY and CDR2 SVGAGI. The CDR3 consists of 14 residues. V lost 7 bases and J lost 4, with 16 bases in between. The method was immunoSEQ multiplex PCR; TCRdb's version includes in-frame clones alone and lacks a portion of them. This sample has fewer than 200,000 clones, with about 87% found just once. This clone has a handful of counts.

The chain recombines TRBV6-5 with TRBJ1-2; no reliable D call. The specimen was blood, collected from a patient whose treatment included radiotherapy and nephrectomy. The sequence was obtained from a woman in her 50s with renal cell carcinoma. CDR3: CASILLAVSYGYTF. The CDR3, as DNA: TGTGCCAGCATCTTGTTAGCGGTTAGCTATGGCTACACCTTC.